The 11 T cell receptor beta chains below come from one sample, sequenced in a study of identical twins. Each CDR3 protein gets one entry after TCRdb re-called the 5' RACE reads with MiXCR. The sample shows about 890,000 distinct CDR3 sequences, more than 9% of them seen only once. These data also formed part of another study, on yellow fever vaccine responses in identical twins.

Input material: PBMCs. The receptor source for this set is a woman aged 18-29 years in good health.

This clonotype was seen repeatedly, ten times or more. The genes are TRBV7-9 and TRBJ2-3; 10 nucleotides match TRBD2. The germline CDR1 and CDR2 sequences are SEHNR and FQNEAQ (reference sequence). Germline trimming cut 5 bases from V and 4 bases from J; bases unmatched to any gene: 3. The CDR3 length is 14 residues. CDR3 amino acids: CASSGGTSADTQYF. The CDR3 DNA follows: TGTGCCAGCAGCGGAGGGACTAGCGCAGATACGCAGTATTTT.

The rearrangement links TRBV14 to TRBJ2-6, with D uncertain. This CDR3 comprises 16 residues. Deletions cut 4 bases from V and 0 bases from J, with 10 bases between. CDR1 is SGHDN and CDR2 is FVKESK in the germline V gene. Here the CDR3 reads CASSLSTYSGANVLTF. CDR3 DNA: TGTGCCAGCAGCCTCAGTACCTACTCTGGGGCCAACGTCCTGACTTTC.

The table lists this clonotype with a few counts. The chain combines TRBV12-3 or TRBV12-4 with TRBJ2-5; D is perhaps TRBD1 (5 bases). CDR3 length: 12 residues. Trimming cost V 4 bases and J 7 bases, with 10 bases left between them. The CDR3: CASSSPGLTQYF. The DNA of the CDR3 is TGTGCCAGCAGTTCCCCAGGGTTGACCCAGTACTTC.

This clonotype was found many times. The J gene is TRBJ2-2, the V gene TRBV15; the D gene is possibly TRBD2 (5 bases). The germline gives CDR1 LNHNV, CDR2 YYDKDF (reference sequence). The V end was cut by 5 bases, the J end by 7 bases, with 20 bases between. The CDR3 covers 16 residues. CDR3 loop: CATSQPTRPSGGELFF. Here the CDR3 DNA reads TGTGCCACCAGCCAACCCACCAGGCCGAGCGGCGGGGAGCTGTTTTTT.

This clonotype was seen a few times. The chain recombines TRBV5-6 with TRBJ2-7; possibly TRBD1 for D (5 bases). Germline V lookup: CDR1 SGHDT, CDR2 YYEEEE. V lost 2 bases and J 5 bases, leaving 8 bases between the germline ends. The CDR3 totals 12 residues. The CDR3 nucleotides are TGTGCCAGCAGCTTCGACAGCAACGAGCAGTACTTC. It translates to CASSFDSNEQYF.

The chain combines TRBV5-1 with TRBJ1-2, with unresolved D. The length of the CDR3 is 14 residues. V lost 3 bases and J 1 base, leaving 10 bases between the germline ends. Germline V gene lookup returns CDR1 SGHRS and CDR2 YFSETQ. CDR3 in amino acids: CASSSTRNNYGYTF. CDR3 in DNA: TGCGCCAGCAGCTCTACGAGGAATAACTATGGCTACACCTTC.

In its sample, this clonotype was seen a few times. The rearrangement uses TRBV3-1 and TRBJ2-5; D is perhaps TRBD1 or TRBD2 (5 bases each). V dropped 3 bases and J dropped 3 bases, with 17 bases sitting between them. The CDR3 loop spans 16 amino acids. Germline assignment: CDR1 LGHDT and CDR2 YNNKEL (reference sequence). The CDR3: CASSQAPGTTEETQYF. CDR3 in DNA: TGTGCCAGCAGCCAGGCTCCCGGGACCACCGAAGAGACCCAGTACTTC.

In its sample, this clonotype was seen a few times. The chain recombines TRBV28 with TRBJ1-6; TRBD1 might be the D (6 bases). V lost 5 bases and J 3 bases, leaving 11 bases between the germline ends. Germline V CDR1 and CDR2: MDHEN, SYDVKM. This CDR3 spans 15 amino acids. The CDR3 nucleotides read TGTGCCAGCAGTCCAGACAGGAGCTATAATTCACCCCTCCACTTT. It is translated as CASSPDRSYNSPLHF.

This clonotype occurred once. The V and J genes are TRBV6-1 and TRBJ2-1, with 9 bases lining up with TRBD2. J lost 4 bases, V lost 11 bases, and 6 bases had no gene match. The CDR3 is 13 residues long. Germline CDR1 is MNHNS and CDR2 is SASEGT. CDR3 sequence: CAAWAGGYNEQFF. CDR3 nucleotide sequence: TGTGCCGCCTGGGCGGGGGGGTACAATGAGCAGTTCTTC.

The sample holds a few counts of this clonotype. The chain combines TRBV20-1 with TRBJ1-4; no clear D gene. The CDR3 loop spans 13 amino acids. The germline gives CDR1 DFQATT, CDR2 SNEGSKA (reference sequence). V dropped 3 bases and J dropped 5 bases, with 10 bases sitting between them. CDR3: CSASDATNEKLFF. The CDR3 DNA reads TGCAGTGCTAGTGATGCGACGAATGAAAAACTGTTTTTT.

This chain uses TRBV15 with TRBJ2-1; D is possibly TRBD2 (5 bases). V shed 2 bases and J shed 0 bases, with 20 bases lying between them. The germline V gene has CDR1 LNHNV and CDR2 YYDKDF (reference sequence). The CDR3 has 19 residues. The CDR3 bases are TGTGCCACCAGCAGAATTCCCGTCGCCTCGGGGAGCTCCTACAATGAGCAGTTCTTC. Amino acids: CATSRIPVASGSSYNEQFF. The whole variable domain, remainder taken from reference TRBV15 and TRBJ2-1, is DAMVIQNPRYQVTQFGKPVTLSCSQTLNHNVMYWYQQKSSQAPKLLFHYYDKDFNNEADTPDNFQSRRPNTSFCFLDIRSPGLGDTAMYLCATSRIPVASGSSYNEQFFGPGTRLTVL.